Given below is one T cell receptor beta chain in context. Its antigen is not identified. The study ran its PCR with 60 Vbeta and 13 Jbeta primers. Only in-frame clones appear in the TCRdb table, and some are missing; sequencing was by immunoSEQ multiplex PCR. The repertoire holds tens of thousands of clones, with around 66% as singletons. CDR3 size: 17 residues. Germline CDR1 MNHEY, CDR2 SMNVEV (reference sequence). Unmatched junction bases numbered 9, after V lost 6 bases and J lost 2 bases. The data stem from a study of cytomegalovirus exposure and HLA in healthy donors. About the research overall: The Caucasian-associated ancestry cluster contained approximately 81% of the roughly 370 genotyped donors. Study-wide points: By a later analysis, the bulk of CMV-associated TCR beta chains appeared HLA-restricted. Later on, a genetic analysis was performed. It linked a missense variant in DCLRE1C with V- and J-gene trimming of TCR beta. Presence/absence analyses treated sequencing depth as roughly uniform across donors.

The sample consisted of PBMCs. The source of this sequence is a man aged 30 to 45 in good health and CMV-seronegative. The chain uses TRBV27 and TRBJ2-7, with 14 bases matching TRBD2. In DNA, the CDR3 is TGTGCCAGCAGCCGCGTCCGGACTAGCGGGGGGACCTACGAGCAGTACTTC. This sequence encodes CASSRVRTSGGTYEQYF.